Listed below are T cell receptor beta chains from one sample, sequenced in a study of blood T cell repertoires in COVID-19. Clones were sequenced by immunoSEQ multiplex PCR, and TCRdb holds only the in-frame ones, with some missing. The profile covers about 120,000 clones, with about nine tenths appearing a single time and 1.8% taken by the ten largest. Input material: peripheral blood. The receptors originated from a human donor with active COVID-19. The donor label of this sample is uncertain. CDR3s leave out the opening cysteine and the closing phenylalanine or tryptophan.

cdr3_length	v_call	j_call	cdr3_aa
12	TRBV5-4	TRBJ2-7	ASSLRGRAYEQY
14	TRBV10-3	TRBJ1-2	AISPGGAEAWYGYT
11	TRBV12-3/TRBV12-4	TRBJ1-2	ASSFGHNYGYT
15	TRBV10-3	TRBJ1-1	AISVGTGGLPNTEAF
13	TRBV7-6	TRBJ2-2	ASSRPGVNTGELF
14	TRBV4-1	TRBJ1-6	ASSPPPGTGESPLH
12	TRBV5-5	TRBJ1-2	ASSIRDIPYGYT
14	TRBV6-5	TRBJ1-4	ASSYDRGPTNEKLF
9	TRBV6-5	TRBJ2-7	ATGSLWEQY
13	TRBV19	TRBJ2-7	ASSVPGTGLSEQY
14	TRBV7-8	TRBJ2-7	ASSLDERGADYEQY
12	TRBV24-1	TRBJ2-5	ATSQGTGQETQY
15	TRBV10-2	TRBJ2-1	ASSEPMGGGILNEQF
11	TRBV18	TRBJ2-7	ASSPPMQTKQY
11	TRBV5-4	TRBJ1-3	ASSLDGGNTIY